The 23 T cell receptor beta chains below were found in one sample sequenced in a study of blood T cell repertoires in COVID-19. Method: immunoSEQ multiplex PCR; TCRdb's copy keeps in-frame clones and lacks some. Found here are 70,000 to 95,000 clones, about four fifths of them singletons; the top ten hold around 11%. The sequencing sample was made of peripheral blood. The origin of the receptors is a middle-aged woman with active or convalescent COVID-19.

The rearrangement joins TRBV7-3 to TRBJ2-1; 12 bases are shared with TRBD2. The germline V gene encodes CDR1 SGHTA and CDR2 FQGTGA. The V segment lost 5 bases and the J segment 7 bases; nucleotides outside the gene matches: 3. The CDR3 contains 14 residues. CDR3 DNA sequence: TGTGCCAGCAGCCTAGCGGGGGGGCTAAATGAGCAGTTCTTC. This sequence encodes CASSLAGGLNEQFF.

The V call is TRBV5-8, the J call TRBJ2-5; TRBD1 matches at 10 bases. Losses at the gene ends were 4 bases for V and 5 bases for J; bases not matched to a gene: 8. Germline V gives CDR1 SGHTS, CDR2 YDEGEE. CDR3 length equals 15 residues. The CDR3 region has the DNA TGTGCCAGCAGCAGCGGACAGGGGGGAACGGAGACCCAGTACTTC. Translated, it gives CASSSGQGGTETQYF.

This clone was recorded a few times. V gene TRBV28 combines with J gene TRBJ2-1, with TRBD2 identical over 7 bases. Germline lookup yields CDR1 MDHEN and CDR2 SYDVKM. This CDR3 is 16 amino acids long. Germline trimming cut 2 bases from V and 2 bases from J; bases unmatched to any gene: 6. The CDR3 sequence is CASSLPRLAPYNEQFF. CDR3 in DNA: TGTGCCAGCAGTTTACCTCGACTAGCTCCCTACAATGAGCAGTTCTTC. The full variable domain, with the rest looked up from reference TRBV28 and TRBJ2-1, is DVKVTQSSRYLVKRTGEKVFLECVQDMDHENMFWYRQDPGLGLRLIYFSYDVKMKEKGDIPEGYSVSREKKERFSLILESASTNQTSMYLCASSLPRLAPYNEQFFGPGTRLTVL.

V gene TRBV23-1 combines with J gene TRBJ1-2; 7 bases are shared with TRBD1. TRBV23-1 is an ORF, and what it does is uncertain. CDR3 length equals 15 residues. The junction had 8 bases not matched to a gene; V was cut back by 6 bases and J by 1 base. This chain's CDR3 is CASSTTGKNNYGYTF. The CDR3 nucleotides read TGCGCCAGCAGCACGACAGGGAAAAATAACTATGGCTACACCTTC.

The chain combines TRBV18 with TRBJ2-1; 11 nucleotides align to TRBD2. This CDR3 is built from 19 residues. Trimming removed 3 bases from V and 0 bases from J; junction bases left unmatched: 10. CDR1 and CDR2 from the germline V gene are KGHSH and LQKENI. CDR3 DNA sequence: TGTGCCAGCTCACCCCCGGGACTAGCGGCCCCTAGCTCCTACAATGAGCAGTTCTTC. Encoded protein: CASSPPGLAAPSSYNEQFF.

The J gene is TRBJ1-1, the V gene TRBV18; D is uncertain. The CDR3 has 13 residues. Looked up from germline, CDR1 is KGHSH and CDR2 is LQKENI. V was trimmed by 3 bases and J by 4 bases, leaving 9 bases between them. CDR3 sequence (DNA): TGTGCCAGCTCACCGAGGCAGAGCACTGAAGCTTTCTTT. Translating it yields CASSPRQSTEAFF.

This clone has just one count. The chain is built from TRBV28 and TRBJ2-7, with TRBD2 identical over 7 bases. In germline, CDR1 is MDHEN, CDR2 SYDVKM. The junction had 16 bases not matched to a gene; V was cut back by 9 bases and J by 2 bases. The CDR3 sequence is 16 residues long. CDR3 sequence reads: CASRHPGGGPAYEQYF. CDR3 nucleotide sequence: TGTGCCAGTCGACACCCGGGAGGAGGGCCGGCCTACGAGCAGTACTTC.

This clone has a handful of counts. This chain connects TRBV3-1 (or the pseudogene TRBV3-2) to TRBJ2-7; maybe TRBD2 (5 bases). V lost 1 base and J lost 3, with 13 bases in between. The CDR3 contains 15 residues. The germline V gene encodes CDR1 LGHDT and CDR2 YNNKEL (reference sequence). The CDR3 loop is CASSQAGLDLYEQYF. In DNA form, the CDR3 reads TGTGCCAGCAGCCAAGCGGGGTTAGACCTCTACGAGCAGTACTTC.

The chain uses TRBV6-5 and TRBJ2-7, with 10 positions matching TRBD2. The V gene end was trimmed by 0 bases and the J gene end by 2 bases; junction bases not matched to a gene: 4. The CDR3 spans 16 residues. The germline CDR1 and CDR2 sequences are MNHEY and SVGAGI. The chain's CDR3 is CASSYSSGGATYEQYF. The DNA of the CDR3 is TGTGCCAGCAGTTACTCGAGCGGGGGGGCCACCTACGAGCAGTACTTC.

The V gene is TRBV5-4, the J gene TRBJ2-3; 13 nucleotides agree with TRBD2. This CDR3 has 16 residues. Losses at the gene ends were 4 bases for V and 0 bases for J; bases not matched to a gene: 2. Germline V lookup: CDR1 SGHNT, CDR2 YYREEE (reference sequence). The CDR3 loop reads CASSGLAGASTDTQYF. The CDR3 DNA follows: TGTGCCAGCAGCGGACTAGCGGGGGCTAGCACAGATACGCAGTATTTT.

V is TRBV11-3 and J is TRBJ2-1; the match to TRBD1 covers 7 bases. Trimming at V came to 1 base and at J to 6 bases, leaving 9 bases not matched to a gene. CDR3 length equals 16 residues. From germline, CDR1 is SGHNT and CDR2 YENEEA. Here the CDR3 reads CASSLASGQVANEQFF. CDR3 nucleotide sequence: TGTGCCAGCAGCTTAGCAAGCGGACAGGTGGCCAATGAGCAGTTCTTC.

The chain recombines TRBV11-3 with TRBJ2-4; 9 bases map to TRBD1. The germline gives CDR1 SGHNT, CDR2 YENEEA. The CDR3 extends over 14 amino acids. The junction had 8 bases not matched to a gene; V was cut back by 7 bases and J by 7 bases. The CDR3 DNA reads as TGTGCCAGCAACCAACAGGGGGCAGGGAACATTCAGTACTTC. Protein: CASNQQGAGNIQYF.

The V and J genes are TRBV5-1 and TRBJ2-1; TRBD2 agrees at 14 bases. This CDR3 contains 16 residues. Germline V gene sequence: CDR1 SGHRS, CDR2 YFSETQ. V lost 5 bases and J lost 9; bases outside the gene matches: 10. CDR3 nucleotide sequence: TGCGCCAGCAGTTCTGGGACTAGCGGGAGATTGGGTGAGCAGTTCTTC. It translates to CASSSGTSGRLGEQFF.

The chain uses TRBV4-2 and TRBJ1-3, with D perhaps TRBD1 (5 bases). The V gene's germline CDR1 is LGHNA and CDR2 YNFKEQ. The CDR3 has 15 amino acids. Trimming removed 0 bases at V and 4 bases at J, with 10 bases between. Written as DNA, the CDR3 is TGTGCCAGCAGCCAAGATGGGGGGTGGGGAAACACCATATATTTT. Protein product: CASSQDGGWGNTIYF.

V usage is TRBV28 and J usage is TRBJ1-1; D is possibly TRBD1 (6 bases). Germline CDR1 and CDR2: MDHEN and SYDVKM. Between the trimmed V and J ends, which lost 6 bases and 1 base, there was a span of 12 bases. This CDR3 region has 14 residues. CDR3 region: CASRKGRGNTEAFF. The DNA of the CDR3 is TGTGCCAGCAGAAAAGGCAGGGGGAACACTGAAGCTTTCTTT.

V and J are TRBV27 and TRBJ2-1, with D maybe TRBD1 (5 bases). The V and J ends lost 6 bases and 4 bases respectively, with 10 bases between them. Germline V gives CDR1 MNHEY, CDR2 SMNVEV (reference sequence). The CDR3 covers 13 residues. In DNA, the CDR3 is TGTGCCAGCAGCAAGACAGCATACAATGAGCAGTTCTTC. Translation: CASSKTAYNEQFF.

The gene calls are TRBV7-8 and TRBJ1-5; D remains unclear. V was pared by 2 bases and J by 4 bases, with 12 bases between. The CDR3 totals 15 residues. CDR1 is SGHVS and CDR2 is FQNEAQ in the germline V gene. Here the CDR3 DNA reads TGTGCCAGCAGCTTAACCCCAGGTGTAAATCAGCCCCAGCATTTT. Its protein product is CASSLTPGVNQPQHF.

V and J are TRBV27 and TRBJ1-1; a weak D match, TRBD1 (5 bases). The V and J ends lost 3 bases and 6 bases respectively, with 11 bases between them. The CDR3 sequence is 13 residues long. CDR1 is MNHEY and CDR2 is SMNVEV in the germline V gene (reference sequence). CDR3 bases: TGTGCCAGCAGTTTTTTGGGAGGGGCTGAAGCTTTCTTT. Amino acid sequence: CASSFLGGAEAFF.

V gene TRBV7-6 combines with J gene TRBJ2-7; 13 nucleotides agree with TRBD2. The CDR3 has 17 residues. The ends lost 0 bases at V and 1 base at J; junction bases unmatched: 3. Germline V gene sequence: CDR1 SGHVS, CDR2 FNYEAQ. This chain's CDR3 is CASSLARLAGGSYEQYF. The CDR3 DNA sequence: TGTGCCAGCAGCTTAGCACGACTAGCGGGAGGTTCCTACGAGCAGTACTTC. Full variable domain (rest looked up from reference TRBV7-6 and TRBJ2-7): GAGVSQSPRYKVTKRGQDVALRCDPISGHVSLYWYRQALGQGPEFLTYFNYEAQQDKSGLPNDRFSAERPEGSISTLTIQRTEQRDSAMYRCASSLARLAGGSYEQYFGPGTRLTVT.

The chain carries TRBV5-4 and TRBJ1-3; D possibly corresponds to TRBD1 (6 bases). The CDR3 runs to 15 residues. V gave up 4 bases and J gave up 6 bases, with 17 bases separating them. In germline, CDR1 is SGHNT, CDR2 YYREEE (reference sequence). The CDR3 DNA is TGTGCCAGCAGCCTTCGGGGGGCGCCTCTAAACACCATATATTTT. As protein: CASSLRGAPLNTIYF.

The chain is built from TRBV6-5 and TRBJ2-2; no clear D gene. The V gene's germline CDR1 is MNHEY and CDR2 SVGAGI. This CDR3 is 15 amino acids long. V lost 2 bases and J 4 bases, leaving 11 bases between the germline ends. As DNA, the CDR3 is TGTGCCAGCAGTTACGCGCAGGAACCCACCGGGGAGCTGTTTTTT. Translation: CASSYAQEPTGELFF.

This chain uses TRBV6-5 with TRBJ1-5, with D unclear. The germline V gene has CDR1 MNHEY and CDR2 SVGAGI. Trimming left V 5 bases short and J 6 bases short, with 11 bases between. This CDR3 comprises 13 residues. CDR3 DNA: TGTGCCAGCAGTAAAACAATCCTTCAGCCCCAGCATTTT. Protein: CASSKTILQPQHF.

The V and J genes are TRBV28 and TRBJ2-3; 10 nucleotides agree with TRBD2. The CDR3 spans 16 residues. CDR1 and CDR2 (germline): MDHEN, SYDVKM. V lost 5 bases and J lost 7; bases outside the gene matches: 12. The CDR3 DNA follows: TGTGCCAGCAGTCCATGGAGCGGGGGGGCCGTGAATACGCAGTATTTT. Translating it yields CASSPWSGGAVNTQYF.